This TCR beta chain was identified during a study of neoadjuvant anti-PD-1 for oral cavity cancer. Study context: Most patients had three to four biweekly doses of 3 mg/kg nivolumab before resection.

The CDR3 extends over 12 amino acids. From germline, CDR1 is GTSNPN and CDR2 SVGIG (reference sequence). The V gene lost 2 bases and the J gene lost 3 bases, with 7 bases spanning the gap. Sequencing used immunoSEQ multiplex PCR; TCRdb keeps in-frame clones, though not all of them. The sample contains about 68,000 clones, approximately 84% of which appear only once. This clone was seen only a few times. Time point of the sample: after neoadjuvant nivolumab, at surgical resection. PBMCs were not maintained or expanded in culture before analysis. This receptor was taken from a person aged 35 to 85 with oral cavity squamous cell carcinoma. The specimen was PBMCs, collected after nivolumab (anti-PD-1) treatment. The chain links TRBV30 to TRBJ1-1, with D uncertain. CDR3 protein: CAWSSGYTEAFF. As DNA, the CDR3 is TGTGCCTGGAGTTCGGGGTACACTGAAGCTTTCTTT.